These 2 T cell receptor beta chains share one sample of origin, sequenced in a study of identical twins. TCRdb re-analysed the 5' RACE reads in MiXCR, keeping a single row per CDR3 protein. The data contain 600,000 to 800,000 distinct CDR3 sequences, 21% of them seen just once; the ten biggest clones take up 4% to 5.5%. In addition, the sample was reused for a study of T cells expressing NK-cell markers.

The source material was PBMCs. These TCRs come from a woman aged 18-29 years in good health.

This clonotype appeared a few times. The rearrangement links TRBV7-2 to TRBJ2-7; 8 bases match TRBD2. V gave up 5 bases and J gave up 7 bases; unmatched junction bases: 10. The CDR3 consists of 14 residues. CDR1 SGHTA and CDR2 FQGNSA come from the germline V gene. CDR3: CASSLSRAGAEQYF. CDR3 bases: TGTGCCAGCAGCCTCTCTAGAGCGGGAGCTGAGCAGTACTTC. Combining the CDR3 with reference TRBV7-2 and TRBJ2-7 gives the whole variable domain GAGVSQSPSNKVTEKGKDVELRCDPISGHTALYWYRQSLGQGLEFLIYFQGNSAPDKSGLPSDRFSAERTGGSVSTLTIQRTQQEDSAVYLCASSLSRAGAEQYFGPGTRLTVT.

The sample holds a few counts of this clonotype. The chain recombines TRBV12-3 or TRBV12-4 with TRBJ2-7, with D perhaps assigned TRBD1 or TRBD2 (5 bases each). The V and J ends lost 5 bases and 5 bases respectively, with 13 bases between them. CDR3 length equals 13 residues. The CDR3 region is CASSPGTPDEQYF. In nucleotides, the CDR3 is TGTGCCAGCAGTCCCGGGACCCCGGACGAGCAGTACTTC.